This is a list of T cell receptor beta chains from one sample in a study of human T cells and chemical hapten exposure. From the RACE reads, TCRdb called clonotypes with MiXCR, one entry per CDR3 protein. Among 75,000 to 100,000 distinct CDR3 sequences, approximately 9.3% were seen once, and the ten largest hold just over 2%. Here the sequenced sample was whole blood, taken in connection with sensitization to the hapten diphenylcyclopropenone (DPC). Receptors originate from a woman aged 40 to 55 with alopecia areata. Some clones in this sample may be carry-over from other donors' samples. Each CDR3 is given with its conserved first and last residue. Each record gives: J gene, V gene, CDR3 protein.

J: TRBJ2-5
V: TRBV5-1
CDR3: CASSPGQGGETQYF

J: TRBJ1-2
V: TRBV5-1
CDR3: CASRPISNYGYTF

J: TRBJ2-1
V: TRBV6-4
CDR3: CASSDTSDRVNEQFF

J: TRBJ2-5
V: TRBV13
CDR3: CASSTLAILGETQYF

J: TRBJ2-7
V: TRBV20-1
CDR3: CSARDIRAGDLYEQYF

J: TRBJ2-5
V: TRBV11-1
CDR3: CASSTRRSRKQETQYF

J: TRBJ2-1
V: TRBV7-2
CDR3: CASIDTMIQEYNEQFF

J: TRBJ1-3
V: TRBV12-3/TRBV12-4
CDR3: CATTTTGTGATTTIYF

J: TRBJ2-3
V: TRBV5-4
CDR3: CASSLGGLASTDTQYF

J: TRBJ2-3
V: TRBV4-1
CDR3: CASSQGSSRTDTQYF

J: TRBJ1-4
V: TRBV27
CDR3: CASTSTGSPEKLFF

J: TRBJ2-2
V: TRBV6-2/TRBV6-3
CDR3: CASSYMGAYTGELFF

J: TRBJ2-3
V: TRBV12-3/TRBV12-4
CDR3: CASRREGDTQYF

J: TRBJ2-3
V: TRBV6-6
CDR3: CASTPKTSGRTDTQYF

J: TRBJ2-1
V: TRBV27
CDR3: CASSPDWLGGNEQFF

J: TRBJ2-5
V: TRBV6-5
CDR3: CASSSAGGAGGETQYF

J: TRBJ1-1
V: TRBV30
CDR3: CAWRTGGLVVNTEAFF

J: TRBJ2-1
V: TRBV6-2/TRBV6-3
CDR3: CASSPKEGGEQFF

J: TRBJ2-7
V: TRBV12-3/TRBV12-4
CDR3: CASSLNSKEQYF

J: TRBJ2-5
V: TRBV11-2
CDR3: CASSSPVETQYF

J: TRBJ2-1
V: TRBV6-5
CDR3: CASSYSSDNEQFF

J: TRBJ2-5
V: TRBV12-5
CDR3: CASGFLVGGPREYQETQYF

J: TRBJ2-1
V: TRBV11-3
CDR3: CASSSRHSQGLAVNEQFF

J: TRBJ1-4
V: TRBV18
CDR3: CASSQTGPNEKLFF

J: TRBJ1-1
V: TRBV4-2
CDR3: CASSQDRGRNTEAFF

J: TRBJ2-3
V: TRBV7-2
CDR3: CASSLEGRGPRTQYF

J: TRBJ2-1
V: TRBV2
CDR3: CASSPSGRQFF

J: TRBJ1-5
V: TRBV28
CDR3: CASSAYRNQPQHF

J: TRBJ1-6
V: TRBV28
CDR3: CASRWGQGPSPLHF

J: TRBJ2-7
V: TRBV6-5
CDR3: CASSYEASADSYEQYF

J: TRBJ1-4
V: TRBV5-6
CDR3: CASSLAGAGEKLFF

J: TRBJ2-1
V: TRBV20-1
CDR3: CSAILAGELNEQFF

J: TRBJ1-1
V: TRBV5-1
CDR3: CASSLVAGANTEAFF

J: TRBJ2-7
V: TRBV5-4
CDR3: CASSLGLLPDEQYF

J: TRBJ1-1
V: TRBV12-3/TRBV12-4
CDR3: CATGPIGMHEAFF

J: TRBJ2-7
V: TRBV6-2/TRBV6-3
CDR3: CASTLGSVSYEQYF

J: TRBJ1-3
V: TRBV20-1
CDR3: CSASTGAAGNTIYF

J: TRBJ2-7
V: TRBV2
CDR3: CASSEAPGLATYEQYF

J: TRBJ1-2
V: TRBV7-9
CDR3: CASSLEGGSSTF

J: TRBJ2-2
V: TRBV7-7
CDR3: CASSLEHTGELFF

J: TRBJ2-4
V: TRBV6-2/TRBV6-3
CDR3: CASQTRWTSGENIQYF